The clone carrying this T cell receptor beta chain appeared a few times. Its specificity is not known. The data are from a study of beta chain features in type 1 diabetes. Study-level background: There was similarity between patients and healthy donors in age, gender and cell yields. Points from the study as a whole: Sampled from patients, naive, central memory and Treg TCRB repertoires appeared more similar than those sampled from healthy donors. Still unanswered here is whether HLA type influences TCRB rearrangement.

CDR3 length: 15 amino acids. V was cut by 4 bases and J by 0 bases, with 11 bases left in between. Germline assignment: CDR1 ENHRY and CDR2 SYGVKD. Every isolated RNA sample was fully reverse transcribed, so sequencing captured expressed TCRB transcripts. The assay was immunoSEQ multiplex PCR, and TCRdb's table has in-frame clones only and misses some. The table includes some 500,000 clones, roughly an eighth detected once. Sequencing was done on a sample of naive CD4+ T cells from blood. V is TRBV10-3 and J is TRBJ2-3, with D perhaps matching TRBD1 (6 bases). This sequence was found in a woman aged 18-29 years in good health. For the CDR3, the DNA is TGTGCCATCAGTGGAAGGGACATTAGCACAGATACGCAGTATTTT. Protein: CAISGRDISTDTQYF.